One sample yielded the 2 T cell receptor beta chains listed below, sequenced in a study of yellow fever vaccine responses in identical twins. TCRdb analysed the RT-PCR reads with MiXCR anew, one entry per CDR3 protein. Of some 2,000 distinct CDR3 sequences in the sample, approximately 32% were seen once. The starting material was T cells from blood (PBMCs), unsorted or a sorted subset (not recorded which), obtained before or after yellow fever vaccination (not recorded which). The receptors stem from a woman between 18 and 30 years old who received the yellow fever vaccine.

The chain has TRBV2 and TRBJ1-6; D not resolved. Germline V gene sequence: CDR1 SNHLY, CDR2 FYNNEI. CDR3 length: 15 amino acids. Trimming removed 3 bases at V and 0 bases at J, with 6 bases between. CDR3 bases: TGTGCCAGCAGTGACGGGAGCTCCTATAATTCACCCCTCCACTTT. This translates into CASSDGSSYNSPLHF.

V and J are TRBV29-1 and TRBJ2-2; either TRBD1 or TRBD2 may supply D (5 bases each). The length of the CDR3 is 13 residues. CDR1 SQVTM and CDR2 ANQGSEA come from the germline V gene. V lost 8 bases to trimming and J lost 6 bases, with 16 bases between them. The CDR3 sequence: CSTARDLAGELFF. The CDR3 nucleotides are TGCAGCACCGCCCGGGACCTAGCCGGGGAGCTGTTTTTT.